Ten or more counts support the clone carrying this TCR beta chain. Its antigen is as yet unknown. These data originate in a study of neurological immune-mediated disorders. Study outcomes and limitations: With the multiple sclerosis repertoire cluster, none of the clinical or MRI features showed an association. Private repertoires in all groups were suggested by the finding that expanded clones across subjects shared no CDR3 amino acid sequences.

Germline CDR1 SGHRS, CDR2 YFSETQ. V was trimmed by 0 bases and J by 7 bases, leaving 5 bases between them. The CDR3 consists of 12 residues. The making of cDNA relied on 5'RACE with 10-nucleotide random UMIs. TCRdb analysed the 5' RACE reads with MiXCR anew, one entry per CDR3 protein. The table has about 74,000 distinct CDR3 sequences, around 5% seen once. Material: PBMCs. This chain joins TRBV5-1 and TRBJ2-1; D call uncertain. This TCR derives from a young man with multiple sclerosis. CDR3 nucleotides: TGCGCCAGCAGCTTGGCCCGGAATGAGCAGTTCTTC. Translating gives CASSLARNEQFF.